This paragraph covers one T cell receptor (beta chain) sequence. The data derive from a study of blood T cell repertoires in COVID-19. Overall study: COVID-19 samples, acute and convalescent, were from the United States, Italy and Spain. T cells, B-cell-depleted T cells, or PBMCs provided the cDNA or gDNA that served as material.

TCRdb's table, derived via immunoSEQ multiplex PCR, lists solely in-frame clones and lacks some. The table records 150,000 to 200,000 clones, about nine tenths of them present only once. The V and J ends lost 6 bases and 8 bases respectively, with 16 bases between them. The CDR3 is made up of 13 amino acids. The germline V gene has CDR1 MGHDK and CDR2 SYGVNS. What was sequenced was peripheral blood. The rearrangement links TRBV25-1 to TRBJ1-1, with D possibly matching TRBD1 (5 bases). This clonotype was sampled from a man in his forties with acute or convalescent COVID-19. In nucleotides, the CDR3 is TGTGCCAGCAGGCACTATAAACAGGAGGAAGCTTTCTTT. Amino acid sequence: CASRHYKQEEAFF.